The sequence of this T cell receptor (beta chain) was determined in a study of blood T cells in healthy people across ages. PCR was performed a second time for 7 to 11 cycles using a sample-barcoded 5' primer and a J-beta primer mix. Each cDNA molecule, via a template-switch adaptor with 12 random nucleotides, was tagged. TCRdb re-derived calls from the 5' RACE reads in MiXCR, one entry per CDR3 protein. The profile covers about 1.4 million distinct CDR3 sequences, with almost 60% appearing a single time and 5% to 7% taken by the ten largest. Study-wide results and limits: The study could not conclusively compare naive and antigen-experienced cells, given its unsorted PBMCs.

As concerns this clonotype: The antigen is not known. The junction does not match germline at one end; this may be a read error.

The CDR3 totals 15 residues. Per germline, CDR1 SGDLS and CDR2 YYNGEE. Input material: blood. This receptor was identified in a man between 18 and 35 years old in good health. The chain recombines TRBV9 with TRBJ2-1, with D perhaps TRBD2 (6 bases). Written as DNA, the CDR3 is TGTGCCAGAAGCGTTACGGGAGTCCCCAAAAATGAGCAGTTCTTC. Its protein product is CARSVTGVPKNEQFF. The full variable domain, completed using reference TRBV9 and TRBJ2-1, is DSGVTQTPKHLITATGQRVTLRCSPRSGDLSVYWYQQSLDQGLQFLIQYYNGEERAKGNILERFSAQQFPDLHSELNLSSLELGDSALYFCARSVTGVPKNEQFFGPGTRLTVL.